This T cell receptor (beta chain) is from a study of somatic mutations in cytotoxic T cells in rheumatoid arthritis. Findings of the study overall: The CD8+ clonality of rheumatoid arthritis patients increased with age, whereas that of healthy controls did not. Rheumatoid arthritis patients were compared with age-matched healthy controls, and their CD8+ T-cell clonality did not differ significantly.

Germline trimming cut 2 bases from V and 3 bases from J; bases unmatched to any gene: 3. The CDR3 is 14 amino acids. CDR1 is SGHDT, CDR2 YYEEEE, per germline. In the case of this clone: Its antigen is unknown.

Sequenced by immunoSEQ multiplex PCR; TCRdb stores in-frame clones only, minus some. This table holds around 21,000 clones, 75% to 80% found once. The chain employs TRBV5-6 and TRBJ2-5, with 8 bases aligning to TRBD2. This sequence originates from an adult with rheumatoid arthritis. Sequenced material: CD8+ T cells sorted from blood. The CDR3 reads CASSLLAEKETQYF. CDR3 coding DNA: TGTGCCAGCAGCTTACTAGCGGAGAAAGAGACCCAGTACTTC.